A single T cell receptor delta chain is shown here with its context. With a far larger clone one base away, a read error is the likely cause. Other DNA sequences from this sample encode an identical CDR3 as well. The germline V gene encodes CDR1 GEAIGNYY and CDR2 EKD. The CDR3 runs 16 residues. TCRdb re-analyzed the multiplex PCR reads via CATT. The table has 90,000 or so delta-chain clones, 0.95% to 1% seen once. The data originate from a study of γδ T cells in repeated Plasmodium falciparum infection. Bulk repertoires came from Vgamma9/Vdelta2+ or Vdelta2-negative gammadelta T cells flow-sorted from PBMC.

The TCR comes from a pool of human donors (malaria-infected and uninfected, not separated). This rearrangement joins TRDV2 to TRDJ1, with 10 bases identical to TRDD3. Because TCRdb records no J gene, it was assigned here through a match of the DNA to germline. Sequenced sample: gamma-delta T cells from blood. The CDR3 here is CACDTVEGDTPDKLIF. CDR3 nucleotide sequence: TGCGCCTGTGACACCGTAGAGGGGGATACGCCCGATAAACTCATCTTT.